The rows below give T cell receptor beta chains drawn from one sample of a study of shared clonotypes between healthy human individuals. Produced via immunoSEQ multiplex PCR; TCRdb's table is partial and in-frame only. The data hold fewer than 850,000 clones, with roughly 96% observed a single time. The sample comprised naive CD8+ T cells sorted from blood. The receptor set was obtained from a young man in good health. The CDR3 runs from the conserved cysteine through the conserved F or W. Each record gives: J gene, V gene, clone size, CDR3 protein. Only part of the rows carry a size: once, few, many, or a class if the clone is expanded.

j_gene: TRBJ2-7
v_gene: TRBV29-1
abundance: .
CDR3aa: CSGRDRSYEQYF

j_gene: TRBJ2-7
v_gene: TRBV25-1
abundance: .
CDR3aa: CASSESSSREQYF

j_gene: TRBJ1-2
v_gene: TRBV10-3
abundance: .
CDR3aa: CAISDGTGTAYGYTF

j_gene: TRBJ1-5
v_gene: TRBV27
abundance: .
CDR3aa: CASSRLGMNQPQHF

j_gene: TRBJ2-1
v_gene: TRBV2
abundance: .
CDR3aa: CASYFNEQFF

j_gene: TRBJ2-1
v_gene: TRBV4-3
abundance: .
CDR3aa: CASSQGVAGVSYNEQFF

j_gene: TRBJ1-2
v_gene: TRBV10-3
abundance: .
CDR3aa: CAIGGTGVNNYGYTF

j_gene: TRBJ2-1
v_gene: TRBV14
abundance: .
CDR3aa: CASRQTGESAYNEQFF

j_gene: TRBJ2-7
v_gene: TRBV6-5
abundance: .
CDR3aa: CASSYSAGGYEQYF

j_gene: TRBJ2-1
v_gene: TRBV7-8
abundance: .
CDR3aa: CASKLSLLGPYNEQFF

j_gene: TRBJ1-1
v_gene: TRBV4-1
abundance: .
CDR3aa: CASSQPGQGNTEAFF

j_gene: TRBJ1-1
v_gene: TRBV30
abundance: .
CDR3aa: CAWSVGAGGTEAFF

j_gene: TRBJ2-7
v_gene: TRBV6-6
abundance: once
CDR3aa: CASSYPPSGGIYEQYF

j_gene: TRBJ2-1
v_gene: TRBV14
abundance: .
CDR3aa: CASSQGPSYNEQFF

j_gene: TRBJ1-5
v_gene: TRBV27
abundance: .
CDR3aa: CASRPGTSNQPQHF

j_gene: TRBJ2-1
v_gene: TRBV5-1
abundance: .
CDR3aa: CASTPLGLAGDTYNEQFF

j_gene: TRBJ2-1
v_gene: TRBV7-2
abundance: .
CDR3aa: CASTWSSGSDEQFF

j_gene: TRBJ1-5
v_gene: TRBV9
abundance: .
CDR3aa: CASSVEGYSNQPQHF

j_gene: TRBJ2-2
v_gene: TRBV7-6
abundance: .
CDR3aa: CASVPGLAGNTGELFF

j_gene: TRBJ1-1
v_gene: TRBV6-5
abundance: .
CDR3aa: CASLRGTEAFF

j_gene: TRBJ2-1
v_gene: TRBV7-4
abundance: .
CDR3aa: CASSFRGNSYNEQFF

j_gene: TRBJ2-2
v_gene: TRBV28
abundance: .
CDR3aa: CASSWGRAGANGELFF

j_gene: TRBJ1-1
v_gene: TRBV7-9
abundance: .
CDR3aa: CASSLAQGMNTEAFF

j_gene: TRBJ2-7
v_gene: TRBV6-1
abundance: .
CDR3aa: CASSETGTSTEQYF

j_gene: TRBJ1-2
v_gene: TRBV30
abundance: .
CDR3aa: CAGDIVGYGYTF

j_gene: TRBJ2-2
v_gene: TRBV11-3
abundance: .
CDR3aa: CASSGRTGGTGELFF

j_gene: TRBJ2-3
v_gene: TRBV10-3
abundance: .
CDR3aa: CAITRNYTDTQYF

j_gene: TRBJ2-3
v_gene: TRBV2
abundance: .
CDR3aa: CASSPGTVSTDTQYF

j_gene: TRBJ1-2
v_gene: TRBV6-5
abundance: .
CDR3aa: CASSYSEGWYDSGYTF

j_gene: TRBJ2-3
v_gene: TRBV5-1
abundance: .
CDR3aa: CASSPGRGPADTQYF

j_gene: TRBJ2-3
v_gene: TRBV7-2
abundance: .
CDR3aa: CASIHRGRGRDTQYF

j_gene: TRBJ1-5
v_gene: TRBV4-1
abundance: .
CDR3aa: CASSQDMEGDQPQHF

j_gene: TRBJ2-1
v_gene: TRBV27
abundance: .
CDR3aa: CATSSPREGRNEQFF

j_gene: TRBJ2-4
v_gene: TRBV14
abundance: .
CDR3aa: CASSHLPAGQNIQYF

j_gene: TRBJ1-5
v_gene: TRBV6-8
abundance: .
CDR3aa: CASRNLWTAPYSNQPQHF

j_gene: TRBJ1-5
v_gene: TRBV7-9
abundance: .
CDR3aa: CASSLDGQFNQPQHF